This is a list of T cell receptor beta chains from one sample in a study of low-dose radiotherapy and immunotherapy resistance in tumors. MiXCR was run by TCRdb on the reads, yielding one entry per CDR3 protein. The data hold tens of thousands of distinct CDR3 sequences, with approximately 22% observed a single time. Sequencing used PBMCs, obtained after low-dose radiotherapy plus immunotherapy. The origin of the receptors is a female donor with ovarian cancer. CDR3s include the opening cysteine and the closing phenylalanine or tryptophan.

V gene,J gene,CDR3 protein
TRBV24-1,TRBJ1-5,CATSVGSQPQHF
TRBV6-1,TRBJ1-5,CASSAQTGGRQPQHF
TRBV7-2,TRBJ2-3,CASGGGSTDTQYF
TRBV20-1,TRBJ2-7,CSAPTGREQYF
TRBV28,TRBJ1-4,CASSLDTDNEKLFF
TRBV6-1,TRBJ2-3,CASQQSSIGTDTQYF
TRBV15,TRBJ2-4,CATSRPPPAGALAQNIQYF
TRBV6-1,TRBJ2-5,CASSATTSVETQYF
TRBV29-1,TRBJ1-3,CSVESLGNTIYF
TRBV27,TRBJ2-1,CAAGTARQTLDEQFF
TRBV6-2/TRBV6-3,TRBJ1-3,CASSSTHGSGNTIYF
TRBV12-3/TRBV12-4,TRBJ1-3,CASSAGTVAGNTIYF
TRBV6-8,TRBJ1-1,CASRRQGPTEAFF